These 20 T cell receptor beta chains came from one sample sequenced in a study of T-cell memory formation after mild COVID-19. Via MiXCR, TCRdb re-called the 5' RACE reads, giving one row per CDR3 protein. The repertoire includes 350,000 to 400,000 distinct CDR3 sequences, 14% of them detected once, and about 22% sits in the top ten. The sample was PBMCs or a T cell subset sorted from them (not recorded which). These receptors all stem from a man younger than 30 who had mild COVID-19 (a few samples of this study predate the infection). Cell type and time point are not known.

This clonotype was recorded a few times. The V and J genes are TRBV27 and TRBJ1-2; TRBD1 matches 8 bases. This CDR3 is 15 amino acids long. The germline V gene has CDR1 MNHEY and CDR2 SMNVEV (reference sequence). V shed 3 bases and J 3 bases; nucleotides not matched to a gene: 6. The DNA of the CDR3 is TGTGCCAGCAGTTTCGAGGGACAGGCGTACTATGGCTACACCTTC. Its protein is CASSFEGQAYYGYTF.

This clonotype was recorded many times. V gene TRBV15 combines with J gene TRBJ2-7, with D hard to call. Trimming stripped 2 bases from V and 6 bases from J, with 11 bases between. The germline CDR1 and CDR2 sequences are LNHNV and YYDKDF (reference sequence). The CDR3 sequence is 13 residues long. Here the CDR3 reads CATSRQYQSEQYV. The CDR3 bases are TGTGCCACCAGCAGACAGTACCAGAGCGAGCAGTACGTC.

The table lists this clonotype with many counts. V and J are TRBV29-1 and TRBJ2-1; 9 nucleotides align to TRBD2. The CDR3 has 15 residues. The trim removed 4 bases at V and 4 bases at J, leaving 8 bases unmatched. Germline V gene data show CDR1 as SQVTM and CDR2 as ANQGSEA. The CDR3 DNA reads TGCAGCGTTGCCCCTAGCGGGACCATTTACAATGAGCAGTTCTTC. It encodes CSVAPSGTIYNEQFF.

The chain has TRBV27 and TRBJ2-3; D may be TRBD1 (6 bases). This CDR3 comprises 14 residues. V shed 2 bases and J shed 5 bases, with 11 bases lying between them. CDR1 MNHEY and CDR2 SMNVEV come from the germline V gene (reference sequence). The CDR3 protein is CASSLPNREDTQYF. CDR3 nucleotide sequence: TGTGCCAGCAGTTTACCAAACAGGGAAGATACGCAGTATTTT.

The chain employs TRBV18 and TRBJ1-2; 7 bases fit TRBD1. The CDR3 extends over 14 amino acids. The V and J ends lost 6 bases and 4 bases, in that order; junction bases with no gene match: 8. Germline loops: CDR1 KGHSH, CDR2 LQKENI. The CDR3 sequence: CASSRDSFTYGYTF. The CDR3 coding sequence is TGTGCCAGCTCTCGGGACAGCTTTACCTATGGCTACACCTTC.

J is TRBJ2-5 and V is TRBV24-1; D possibly matches TRBD1 or TRBD2 (5 bases each). This CDR3 has 12 amino acids. CDR1 is KGHDR and CDR2 is SFDVKD in the germline V gene. The V end lost 7 bases, the J end lost 5 bases, and 10 bases lay between the germline ends. The CDR3 region has the DNA TGTGCCACCAGGCCGGGACGCGAGACCCAGTACTTC. Protein product: CATRPGRETQYF.

The rearrangement uses TRBV12-5 and TRBJ1-1; D gene ambiguous. The length of the CDR3 is 17 residues. Trimming took 3 bases from V and 3 from J, leaving 20 bases between them. Germline V CDR1 and CDR2: LGHNT, FRNRAP. The CDR3 DNA reads as TGTGCTAGTGGTTTCTCACTCCTCAGACCGGAGGACACTGAAGCTTTCTTT. Its protein product is CASGFSLLRPEDTEAFF.

This clonotype has more than one count but fewer than ten. This rearrangement joins TRBV3-1 to TRBJ2-7, with D uncertain. Per germline, CDR1 LGHDT and CDR2 YNNKEL (reference sequence). Trimming stripped 8 bases from V and 2 bases from J, with 16 bases between. The CDR3 is 14 residues long. CDR3 protein: CASGHGLQTYEQYF. For the CDR3, the DNA is TGTGCCAGCGGGCATGGGCTTCAGACCTACGAGCAGTACTTC.

The chain is built from TRBV7-2 and TRBJ1-1; D not resolved. The CDR3 has 14 residues. Germline V gene sequence: CDR1 SGHTA, CDR2 FQGNSA. V was pared by 4 bases and J by 8 bases, with 17 bases between. The CDR3 DNA reads TGTGCCAGCAGCTCTTACAAAACACGAACGGAAGCTTTCTTT. This sequence encodes CASSSYKTRTEAFF.

This clonotype turned up a few times. This chain links TRBV12-3 or TRBV12-4 with TRBJ1-1, with D possibly matching TRBD1 (6 bases). The CDR3 runs 13 residues. V dropped 2 bases and J dropped 4 bases, with 8 bases sitting between them. Here the CDR3 reads CASSLYRATEAFF. Written as DNA, the CDR3 is TGTGCCAGCAGTTTATACAGGGCCACTGAAGCTTTCTTT.

This chain uses TRBV16 with TRBJ1-5; D is possibly TRBD1 (5 bases). The CDR3 totals 15 residues. Germline CDR1 and CDR2: KGHSY and FQNENV. V was cut by 0 bases and J by 6 bases, with 12 bases left in between. CDR3 DNA sequence: TGTGCCAGCAGCCAATCCGGCGGGGCGGGTCAGCCCCAGCATTTT. Protein: CASSQSGGAGQPQHF.

The V call is TRBV7-9, the J call TRBJ2-3; 9 nucleotides align to TRBD2. CDR3 length equals 13 residues. The J segment lost 9 bases and the V segment lost 4 bases, leaving 5 bases of the junction unmatched. Germline V gives CDR1 SEHNR, CDR2 FQNEAQ (reference sequence). CDR3 loop: CASSSTSGQTQYF. The CDR3 DNA is TGTGCCAGCAGCTCCACTAGCGGGCAGACGCAGTATTTT.

This clonotype appeared once. Possible read error: a much larger clone is one base away. Written as DNA, the CDR3 is TGTGCCAGCAGAGACACATGGAATCAGCCCCAGCATTTT. This gives the protein CASRDTWNQPQHF. This rearrangement joins TRBV12-3 or TRBV12-4 to TRBJ1-5; D is undetermined. Trimming took off 6 bases at V and 4 bases at J, with 10 bases between the two ends. The CDR3 is 13 amino acids.

This sequence joins TRBV9 and TRBJ2-2; D gene ambiguous. V dropped 0 bases and J dropped 1 base, with 19 bases sitting between them. Germline-derived CDR1 and CDR2 are SGDLS and YYNGEE. CDR3 length equals 19 residues. CDR3 in DNA: TGTGCCAGCAGCGTAGCTACGTGGGTCTGGGTGAAGAACACCGGGGAGCTGTTTTTT. Its protein is CASSVATWVWVKNTGELFF.

This clonotype was picked up many times. The J gene is TRBJ2-5, the V gene TRBV7-7; 9 bases are shared with TRBD2. The V segment lost 1 base and the J segment 1 base; nucleotides outside the gene matches: 4. This CDR3 spans 16 amino acids. CDR1 is SSHAT, CDR2 FNYEAQ, per germline (reference sequence). DNA of the CDR3: TGTGCCAGCAGCTTAGGGGGTAGCGGGGGCCAAGAGACCCAGTACTTC. Amino acids: CASSLGGSGGQETQYF.

This chain connects TRBV11-3 to TRBJ2-5; D possibly corresponds to TRBD1 (5 bases). The CDR3 is made up of 15 amino acids. The germline V gene encodes CDR1 SGHNT and CDR2 YENEEA. Trimming pared 5 bases from V and 5 bases from J, leaving 18 bases between. CDR3 loop: CASSPKKIAGETQYF. The CDR3, as DNA: TGTGCCAGCAGCCCTAAAAAAATAGCAGGGGAGACCCAGTACTTC.

This clonotype was picked up many times. The genes are TRBV20-1 and TRBJ1-1; TRBD1 matches 7 bases. The V gene end was trimmed by 6 bases and the J gene end by 7 bases; junction bases not matched to a gene: 20. CDR1 and CDR2 from the germline V gene are DFQATT and SNEGSKA (reference sequence). The CDR3 has 16 residues. The DNA of the CDR3 is TGCAGTGCCGCACCCCCGGACAGGCCGGATTGGGGTGAAGCTTTCTTT. Translated: CSAAPPDRPDWGEAFF.

The chain joins TRBV30 to TRBJ2-7; the match to TRBD1 covers 7 bases. The CDR3 runs to 12 residues. CDR1 GTSNPN and CDR2 SVGIG come from the germline V gene (reference sequence). CDR3 bases: TGTGGAGGCCGCCAGGGGGACCACGAGCAGTACTTC. Protein product: CGGRQGDHEQYF. The full variable domain, in which reference TRBV30 and TRBJ2-7 provide the parts outside the CDR3, is SQTIHQWPATLVQPVGSPLSLECTVEGTSNPNLYWYRQAAGRGLQLLFYSVGIGQISSEVPQNLSASRPQDRQFILSSKKLLLSDSGFYLCGGRQGDHEQYFGPGTRLTVT.

This clonotype appeared a few times. The chain has TRBV6-5 and TRBJ2-5; perhaps TRBD2 as D (7 bases). There are 14 residues in the CDR3. V was cut by 7 bases and J by 6 bases, with 18 bases left in between. In germline, CDR1 is MNHEY, CDR2 SVGAGI. The CDR3 nucleotides read TGTGCCAGCACTGCCAAGGGGCGGGGGCAGACCCAGTACTTC. Its translation: CASTAKGRGQTQYF.

V gene TRBV4-3 combines with J gene TRBJ1-4; D remains unclear. Germline-derived CDR1 and CDR2 are LGHNA and YSLEER. V was cut by 5 bases and J by 5 bases, with 15 bases left in between. The CDR3 runs to 15 residues. The CDR3 nucleotides read TGCGCCAGCAGCGTAGGGATCAGCAGAAATGAAAAACTGTTTTTT. It yields the protein CASSVGISRNEKLFF.